Reported below is one TCR beta chain. The entry originates in a study of blood T cell repertoires in COVID-19. The wider study: Acute and convalescent COVID-19 specimens originated in the United States, Italy and Spain.

Using immunoSEQ multiplex PCR, the repertoire was profiled, and TCRdb retains in-frame clones only, with some absent. The sample consists of more than 130,000 clones, about 83% of them appearing once. This CDR3 is 14 amino acids long. Per germline, CDR1 MNHNY and CDR2 SVGAGI (reference sequence). Trimming removed 6 bases from V and 0 bases from J, with 9 bases in between. This receptor was identified in a woman aged 40-49 years with acute or convalescent COVID-19. Sequenced: peripheral blood. The genes are TRBV6-6 and TRBJ2-1, with TRBD1 as a possible D gene (6 bases). For the CDR3, the DNA is TGTGCCAGCAGCACACAGGGCTCCTACAATGAGCAGTTCTTC. It codes for CASSTQGSYNEQFF.